The sequence of this T cell receptor beta chain was determined in a study of T-cell reconstitution after alpha-beta-depleted transplantation in children listed by TCRdb under 2016. Background on the whole study: T-cell immune reconstitution after TCRalphabeta/CD19-depleted allogeneic hematopoietic cell transplantation in children was quantitatively tracked in the study by means of TCR repertoire profiling.

V was cut back by 1 base and J by 2 bases, leaving a gap of 9 bases between them. Including the terminal cysteine and phenylalanine, the CDR3 comprises 14 residues. CDR3 DNA is the only sequence kept; it has 42 bases, read in frame from the first base. CDR1 and CDR2, looked up from the germline V gene, are SGHDN and FVKESK. The meaning of the sample's treatment or condition label: allogeneic hematopoietic cell transplantation with graft depleted of TCRalphabeta T cells and CD19 B cells. Transplant recipients were children who received TCRalphabeta/CD19-depleted allogeneic hematopoietic cell grafts. The paper as a whole reports these results and caveats: Over the following months the frequencies of hyperexpanded clones went down, and after one year T-cell counts and TCRbeta diversity were mostly credited to newly produced T cells. The high TCRbeta diversity at day 60 in some patients was ascribed to recipient T cells and intrathymic progenitors that had survived conditioning. About two months after transplant, the apparently early recovery of alphabetaT-cell counts reportedly depended on just several hundred clones that had expanded rapidly and came from non-depleted graft cells.

Preparation of the library involved PCR. The data were produced on an Illumina HiSeq 2500. TCR library preparation used molecular barcoding, with unique molecular identifiers applied to normalize quantification of the TCRbeta repertoire. In TCRdb, the public reads were trimmed at Q25 with fastp and aligned with MiXCR, with productive beta chains retained. Under each unique CDR3 protein, matching rows form one entry showing the most common genes and DNA. The sample table holds approximately 800,000 distinct CDR3 sequences, of which 16% were seen once. The ten largest clones represent under 6% of the sample. Remarks on this clonotype: The antigen it recognizes is unknown. No base-level quality is on record; no much larger clone is a single base apart.

This sequence originates from a male patient younger than 18 who had a stem cell transplant for acute lymphoblastic leukemia, so the T cells may come from the graft donor. The sample was PBMCs, mostly from graft donor cells, taken 360 days after TCRalphabeta/CD19-depleted stem cell transplant. The V and J genes are TRBV14 and TRBJ2-7; TRBD1 is possibly the D segment (6 matching bases). The DNA reads TGTGCCAGCAGCCAAGCAGGGGCTCCCTACGAGCAGTACTTC. It codes for CASSQAGAPYEQYF.